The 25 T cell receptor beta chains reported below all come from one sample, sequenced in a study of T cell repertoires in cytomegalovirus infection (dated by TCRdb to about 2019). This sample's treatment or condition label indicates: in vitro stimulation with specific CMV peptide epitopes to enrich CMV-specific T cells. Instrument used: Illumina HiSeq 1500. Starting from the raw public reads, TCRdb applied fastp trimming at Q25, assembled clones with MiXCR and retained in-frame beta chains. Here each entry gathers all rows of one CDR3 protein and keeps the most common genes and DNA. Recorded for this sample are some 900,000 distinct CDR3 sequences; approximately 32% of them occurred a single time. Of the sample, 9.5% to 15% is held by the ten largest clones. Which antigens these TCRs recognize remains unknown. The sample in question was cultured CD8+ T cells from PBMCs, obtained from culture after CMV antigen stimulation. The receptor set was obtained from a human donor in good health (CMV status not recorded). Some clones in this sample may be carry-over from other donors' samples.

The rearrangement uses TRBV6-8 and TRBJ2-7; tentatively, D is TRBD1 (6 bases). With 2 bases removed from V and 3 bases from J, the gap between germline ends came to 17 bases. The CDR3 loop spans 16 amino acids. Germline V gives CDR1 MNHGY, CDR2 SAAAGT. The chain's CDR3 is CASSYATGQGSYEQYF. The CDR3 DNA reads TGTGCCAGCAGTTACGCGACGGGGCAGGGGAGCTACGAGCAGTACTTC.

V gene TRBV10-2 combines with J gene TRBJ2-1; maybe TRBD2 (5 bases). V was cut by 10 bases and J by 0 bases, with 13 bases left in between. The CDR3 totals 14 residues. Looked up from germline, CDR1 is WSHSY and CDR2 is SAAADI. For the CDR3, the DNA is TGCGCCATCGCCCCGGGGAGCTCCTACAATGAGCAGTTCTTC. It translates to CAIAPGSSYNEQFF.

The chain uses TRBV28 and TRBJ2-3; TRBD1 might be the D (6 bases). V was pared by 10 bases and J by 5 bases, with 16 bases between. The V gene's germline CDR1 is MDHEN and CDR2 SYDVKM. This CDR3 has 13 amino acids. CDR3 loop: CATTEEGVDTQYF. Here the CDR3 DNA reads TGTGCCACCACTGAAGAGGGGGTAGATACGCAGTATTTT.

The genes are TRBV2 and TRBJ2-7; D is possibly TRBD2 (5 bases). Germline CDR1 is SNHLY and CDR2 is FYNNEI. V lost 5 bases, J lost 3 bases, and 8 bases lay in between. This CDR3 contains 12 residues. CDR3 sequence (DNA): TGTGCCAGCAGTAGACTACACTACGAGCAGTACTTC. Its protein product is CASSRLHYEQYF.

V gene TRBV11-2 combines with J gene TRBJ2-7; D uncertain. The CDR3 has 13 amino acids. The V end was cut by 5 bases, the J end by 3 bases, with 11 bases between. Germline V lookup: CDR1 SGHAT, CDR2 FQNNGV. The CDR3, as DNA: TGTGCCAGCAGCCGTAGTGGCGACTACGAGCAGTACTTC. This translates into CASSRSGDYEQYF.

DNA of the CDR3: TGCAGCGTCGCGTACGGACAGGGGTTGTACTTC. Its protein product is CSVAYGQGLYF. V is TRBV29-1 and J is TRBJ2-4; 9 bases line up with TRBD1. J lost 15 bases, V lost 6 bases, and 9 bases had no gene match. CDR1 and CDR2 from the germline V gene are SQVTM and ANQGSEA. This CDR3 has 11 amino acids.

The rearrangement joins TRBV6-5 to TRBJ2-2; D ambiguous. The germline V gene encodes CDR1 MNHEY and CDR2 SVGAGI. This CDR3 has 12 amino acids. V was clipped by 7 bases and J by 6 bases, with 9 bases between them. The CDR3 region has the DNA TGTGCCAGCACCAGAGTCCCCGGGGAGCTGTTTTTT. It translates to CASTRVPGELFF.

CDR3 sequence reads: CATRSSGGDEQYF. In DNA, the CDR3 is TGTGCTACCCGGTCTAGCGGGGGCGACGAGCAGTACTTC. The chain is built from TRBV5-4 and TRBJ2-7; 10 bases align to TRBD2. Germline assignment: CDR1 SGHNT and CDR2 YYREEE (reference sequence). This CDR3 region has 13 residues.

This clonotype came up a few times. The CDR3 spells CASSQSQVKDTQYF. The CDR3 coding sequence is TGTGCCAGCAGCCAGTCACAGGTCAAAGATACGCAGTATTTT. The genes are TRBV3-1 and TRBJ2-3; D is possibly TRBD1 (5 bases). The length of the CDR3 is 14 residues. In germline, CDR1 is LGHDT, CDR2 YNNKEL (reference sequence). V shed 3 bases and J shed 5 bases, with 12 bases lying between them.

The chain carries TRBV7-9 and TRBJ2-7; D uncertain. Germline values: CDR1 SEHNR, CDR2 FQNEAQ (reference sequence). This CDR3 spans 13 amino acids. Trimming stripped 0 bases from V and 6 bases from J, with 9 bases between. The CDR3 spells CASSLAGTVEQYF. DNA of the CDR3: TGTGCCAGCAGCTTAGCGGGAACAGTCGAGCAGTACTTC.

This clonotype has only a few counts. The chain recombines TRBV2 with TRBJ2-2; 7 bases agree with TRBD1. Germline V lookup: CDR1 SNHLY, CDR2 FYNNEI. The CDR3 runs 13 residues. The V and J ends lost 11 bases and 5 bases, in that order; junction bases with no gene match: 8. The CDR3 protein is CAAGTRGTGELFF. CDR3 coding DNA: TGTGCCGCCGGGACCAGGGGGACCGGGGAGCTGTTTTTT.

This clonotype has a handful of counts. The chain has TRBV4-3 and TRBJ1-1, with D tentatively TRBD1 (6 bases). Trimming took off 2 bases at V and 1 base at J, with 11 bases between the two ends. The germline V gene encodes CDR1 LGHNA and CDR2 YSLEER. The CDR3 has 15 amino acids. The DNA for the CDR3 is TGCGCCAGCAGCCAAACCTGGACAGCGAACACTGAAGCTTTCTTT. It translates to CASSQTWTANTEAFF.

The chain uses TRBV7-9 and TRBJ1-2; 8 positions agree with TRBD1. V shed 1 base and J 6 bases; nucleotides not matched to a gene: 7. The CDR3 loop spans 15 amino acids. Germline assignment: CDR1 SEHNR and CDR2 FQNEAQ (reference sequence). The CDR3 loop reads CASSLEGRGPDGYTF. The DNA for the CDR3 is TGTGCCAGCAGCTTAGAGGGCAGGGGGCCGGATGGCTACACCTTC.

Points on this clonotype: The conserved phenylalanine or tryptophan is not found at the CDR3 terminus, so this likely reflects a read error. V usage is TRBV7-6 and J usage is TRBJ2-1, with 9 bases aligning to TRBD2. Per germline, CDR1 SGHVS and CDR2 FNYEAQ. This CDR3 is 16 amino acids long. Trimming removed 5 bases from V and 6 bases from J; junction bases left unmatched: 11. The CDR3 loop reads CASSRGGGLAFNEQFI. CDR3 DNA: TGTGCCAGCAGCCGCGGGGGGGGACTAGCATTCAATGAGCAGTTCATC.

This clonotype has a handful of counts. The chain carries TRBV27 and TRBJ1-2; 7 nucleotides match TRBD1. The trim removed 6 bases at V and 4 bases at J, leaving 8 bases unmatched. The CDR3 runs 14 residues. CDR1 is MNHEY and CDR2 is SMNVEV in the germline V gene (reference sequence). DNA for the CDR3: TGTGCCAGCAGCCGAGGGGGCCCCCCCTATGGCTACACCTTC. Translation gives CASSRGGPPYGYTF.

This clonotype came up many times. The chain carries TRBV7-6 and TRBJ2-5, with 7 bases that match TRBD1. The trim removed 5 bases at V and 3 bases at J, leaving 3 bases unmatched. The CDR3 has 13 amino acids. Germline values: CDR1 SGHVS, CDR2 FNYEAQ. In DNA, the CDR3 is TGTGCCAGCAGCCTCGGGACAGAAGAGACCCAGTACTTC. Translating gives CASSLGTEETQYF.

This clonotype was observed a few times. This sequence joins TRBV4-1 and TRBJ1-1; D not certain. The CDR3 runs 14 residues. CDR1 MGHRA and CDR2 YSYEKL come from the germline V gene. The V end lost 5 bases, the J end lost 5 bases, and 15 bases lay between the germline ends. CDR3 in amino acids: CASSGSVGKTEAFF. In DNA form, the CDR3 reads TGCGCCAGCAGCGGGTCGGTAGGGAAGACTGAAGCTTTCTTT.

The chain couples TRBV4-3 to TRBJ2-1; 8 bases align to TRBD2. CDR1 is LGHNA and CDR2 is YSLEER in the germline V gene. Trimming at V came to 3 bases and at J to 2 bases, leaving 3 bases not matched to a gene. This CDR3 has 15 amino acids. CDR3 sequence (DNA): TGCGCCAGCAGCCAGGGACTAGATCCCTACAATGAGCAGTTCTTC. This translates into CASSQGLDPYNEQFF.

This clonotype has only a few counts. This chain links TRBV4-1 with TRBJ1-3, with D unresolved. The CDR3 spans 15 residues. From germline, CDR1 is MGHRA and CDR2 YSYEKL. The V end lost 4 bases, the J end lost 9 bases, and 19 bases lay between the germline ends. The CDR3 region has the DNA TGCGCCAGCAGCCGCCCCAGAAGTCGTAATGGCACCATATATTTT. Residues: CASSRPRSRNGTIYF.

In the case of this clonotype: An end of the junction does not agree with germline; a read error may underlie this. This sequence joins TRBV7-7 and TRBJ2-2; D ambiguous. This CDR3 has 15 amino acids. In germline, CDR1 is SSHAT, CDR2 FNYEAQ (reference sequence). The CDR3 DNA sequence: TGTGCTAGCAGCTTAGTCTTCGATCACACCGGGGAGCTGTTTTTT. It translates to CASSLVFDHTGELFF.

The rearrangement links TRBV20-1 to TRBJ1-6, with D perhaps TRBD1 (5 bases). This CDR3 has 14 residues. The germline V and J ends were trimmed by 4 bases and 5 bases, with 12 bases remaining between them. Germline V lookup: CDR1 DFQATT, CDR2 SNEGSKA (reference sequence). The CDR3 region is CSAIPWGDNSPLHF. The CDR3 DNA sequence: TGCAGTGCTATTCCTTGGGGGGATAATTCACCCCTCCACTTT.

The CDR3 here is CASSPGQGLSTDTQYF. In DNA form, the CDR3 reads TGTGCCAGCTCACCGGGACAGGGATTGTCCACAGATACGCAGTATTTT. This rearrangement joins TRBV18 to TRBJ2-3; 9 bases match TRBD1. The CDR3 is 16 amino acids. CDR1 and CDR2 from the germline V gene are KGHSH and LQKENI. V shed 3 bases and J 2 bases; nucleotides not matched to a gene: 6.

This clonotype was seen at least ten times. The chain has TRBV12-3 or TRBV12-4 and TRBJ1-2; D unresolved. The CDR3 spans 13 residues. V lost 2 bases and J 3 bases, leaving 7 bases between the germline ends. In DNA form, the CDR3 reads TGTGCCAGCAGTTTAATCGGGGACTATGGCTACACCTTC. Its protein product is CASSLIGDYGYTF.

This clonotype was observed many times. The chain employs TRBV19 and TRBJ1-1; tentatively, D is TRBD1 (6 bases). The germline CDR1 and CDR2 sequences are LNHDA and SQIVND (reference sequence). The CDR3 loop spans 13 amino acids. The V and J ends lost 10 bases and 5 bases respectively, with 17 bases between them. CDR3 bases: TGTGCCACCAAGGAACCAAGGGGGACTGAAGCTTTCTTT. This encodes CATKEPRGTEAFF.

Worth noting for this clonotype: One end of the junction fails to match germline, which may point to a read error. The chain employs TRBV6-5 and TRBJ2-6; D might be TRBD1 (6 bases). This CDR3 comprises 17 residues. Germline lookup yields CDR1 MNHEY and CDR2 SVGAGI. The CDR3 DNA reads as TGTGCCAGCAGCCCCCTTCTGCCAGGGGACGGGGCCAACATCCTGACTTTC. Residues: CASSPLLPGDGANILTF.